This T cell receptor (beta chain) was profiled in a study of T cells in Graves' hyperthyroidism and ophthalmopathy. The study's findings and limits: A model built on 13 V-J features separated ophthalmopathy from stable hyperthyroidism.

Amplification targeted TCR beta CDR3 regions from RNA transcripts. A set of HTBI primers served as the primers for a first-round RT-PCR of the TCR CDR3. MiXCR, run by TCRdb on the multiplex PCR reads, gives a single entry per CDR3 protein. The sample has 450,000 to 600,000 distinct CDR3 sequences; about 20% are singletons. About this clonotype itself: Its antigen is unidentified.

This CDR3 contains 15 residues. CDR1 is SGHKS, CDR2 YYEKEE, per germline (reference sequence). V dropped 4 bases and J dropped 7 bases, with 18 bases sitting between them. Material for sequencing was blood. The rearrangement joins TRBV5-5 to TRBJ2-1; weak D call: TRBD1 (6 bases). This TCR was recovered from a man in his forties with Graves' ophthalmopathy. CDR3 DNA: TGTGCCAGCAGCCCGCCGCCAGAAACAGGGAATGAGCAGTTCTTC. It encodes CASSPPPETGNEQFF.